This TCR beta chain was sequenced during a study of graft-versus-host responses after intestinal transplantation. The repertoire was sequenced with immunoSEQ multiplex PCR; TCRdb's copy has only in-frame clones and lacks some. The table includes over 85,000 clones, 90% to 95% detected once. About this clone: Its antigen is as yet unknown.

The CDR3 extends over 15 amino acids. CDR1 and CDR2 from the germline V gene are SGHTS and YDEGEE. V shed 4 bases and J shed 7 bases, with 21 bases lying between them. The J gene is TRBJ2-7, the V gene TRBV5-8, with D perhaps matching TRBD1 or TRBD2 (5 bases each). This receptor was obtained from a human donor who received an intestinal transplant. This specimen was unstimulated CD8+ T cells sorted from spleen or lymph node cells, taken before intestinal transplant. CDR3 in DNA: TGTGCCAGCAGCAGATCCGGGACCTCCTCTTGGGAGCAGTACTTC. Translated: CASSRSGTSSWEQYF. Combining the CDR3 with reference TRBV5-8 and TRBJ2-7 gives the whole variable domain EAGVTQSPTHLIKTRGQQATLRCSPISGHTSVYWYQQALGLGLQFLLWYDEGEERNRGNFPPRFSGRQFPNYSSELNVNALELEDSALYLCASSRSGTSSWEQYFGPGTRLTVT.